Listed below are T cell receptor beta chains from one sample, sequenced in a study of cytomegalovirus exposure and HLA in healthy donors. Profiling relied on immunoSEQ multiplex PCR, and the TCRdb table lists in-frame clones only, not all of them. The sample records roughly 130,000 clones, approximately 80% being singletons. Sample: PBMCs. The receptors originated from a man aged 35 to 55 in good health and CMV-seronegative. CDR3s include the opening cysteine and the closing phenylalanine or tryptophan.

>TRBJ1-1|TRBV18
CASSRDRDTEAFF
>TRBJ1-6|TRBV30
CAWSVLAGGNNSPLHF
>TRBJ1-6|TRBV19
CASSLRTGVTNSPLHF
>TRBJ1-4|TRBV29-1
CSASGQGATNEKLFF
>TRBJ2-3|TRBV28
CASSLGTSTQYF
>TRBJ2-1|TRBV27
CASSFSGQGNNEQFF
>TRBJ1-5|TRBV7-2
CASSYLGGIQPQHF
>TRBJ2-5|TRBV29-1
CSTAGGEETQYF
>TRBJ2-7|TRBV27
CASSLLRDRREQYF
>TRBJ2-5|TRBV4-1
CASSHLSRAGQETQYF
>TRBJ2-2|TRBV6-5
CASSRTGDGELFF
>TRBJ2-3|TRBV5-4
CASTSGTVTDTQYF
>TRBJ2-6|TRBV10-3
CAIRPQGLGANVLTF
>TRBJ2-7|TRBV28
CASTREQYF
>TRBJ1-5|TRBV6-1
CASRTVLGQPQHF
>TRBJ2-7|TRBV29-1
CSAGNSYEQYF
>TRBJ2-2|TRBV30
CAWRTSGNTGELFF
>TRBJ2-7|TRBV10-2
CASSPRDNYEQYF
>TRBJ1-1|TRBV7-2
CASSPTGQQGLRAFF
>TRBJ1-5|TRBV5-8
CASSFTGVNQPQHF
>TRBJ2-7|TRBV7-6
CASSAGQAVSYEQYF
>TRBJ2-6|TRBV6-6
CASSYDWANVLTF
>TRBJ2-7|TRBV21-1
CASSLIGVTRRGEDEQYF
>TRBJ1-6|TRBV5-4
CASSLGGRGSYNSPLHF
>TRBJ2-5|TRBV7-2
CASTPAGSSLQETQYF
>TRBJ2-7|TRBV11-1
CASSSDTSYEQYF
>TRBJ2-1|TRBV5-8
CASSLGEGEQFF
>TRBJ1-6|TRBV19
CASSIVPGSLHF
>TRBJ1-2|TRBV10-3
CAISELSQNYGYTF
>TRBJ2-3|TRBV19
CASTSGQKDTQYF
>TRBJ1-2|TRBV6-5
CASSYSGTGSYGYTF
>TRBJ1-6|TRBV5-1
CASSTTTYNSPLHF